Each of the 22 T cell receptor beta chains below was sequenced from the same sample in a study of cytomegalovirus exposure and HLA in healthy donors (dated by TCRdb to about 2017). Library preparation employed the immunoSEQ multiplex PCR assay. TCRdb took over this immuneACCESS table, retaining in-frame rearrangements with V and J assigned. Such tables are incomplete; in checked studies, under half of the missing clones stem from an unresolved V gene, and the remainder is unexplained. Here the sample has some 76,000 clones; approximately 94% occur a single time. About 3.6% of the sample is taken by the ten largest. Specimen: PBMCs. All receptors derive from a young woman in good health and CMV-seropositive.

This chain connects TRBV27 to TRBJ2-7, with TRBD1 matching 9 bases. CDR3 length: 17 amino acids. Germline CDR1 MNHEY, CDR2 SMNVEV (reference sequence). V trimming: 2 bases; J trimming: 3 bases; junction bases outside the gene matches: 11. The CDR3 sequence is CASSLAGDRDLYYEQYF. The DNA of the CDR3 is TGTGCCAGCAGTTTAGCCGGGGACAGGGACCTCTACTACGAGCAGTACTTC.

This clone was seen just once. V gene TRBV27 combines with J gene TRBJ2-7, with 12 bases lining up with TRBD2. The CDR3 extends over 16 amino acids. CDR1 is MNHEY and CDR2 is SMNVEV in the germline V gene (reference sequence). The V and J ends lost 6 bases and 3 bases, in that order; junction bases with no gene match: 9. The CDR3 DNA sequence: TGTGCCAGCAGCCGTTCAGGACTAGCGGGACTCTACGAGCAGTACTTC. Protein product: CASSRSGLAGLYEQYF.

The CDR3 coding sequence is TGTGCCAGCTCACCCAGGGGTAGGGACAATCAGCCCCAGCATTTT. Protein: CASSPRGRDNQPQHF. V gene TRBV18 combines with J gene TRBJ1-5; D possibly corresponds to TRBD1 (6 bases). Germline V gives CDR1 KGHSH, CDR2 LQKENI. V shed 3 bases and J shed 3 bases, with 12 bases lying between them. This CDR3 contains 15 residues.

The J gene is TRBJ1-1, the V gene TRBV4-2; TRBD1 matches at 9 bases. Germline lookup yields CDR1 LGHNA and CDR2 YNFKEQ. The J segment lost 7 bases and the V segment lost 4 bases, leaving 19 bases of the junction unmatched. The CDR3 totals 18 residues. The CDR3 DNA is TGTGCCAGCAGCCTTCTGTCGGGCTTGGAACAGGGGGCCCATGAAGCTTTCTTT. Translating it yields CASSLLSGLEQGAHEAFF.

The CDR3 DNA is TGTGCCACCAGCAGAGATGGTACGGGGGTGCGTCAGCCCCAGCATTTT. It translates to CATSRDGTGVRQPQHF. The chain recombines TRBV15 with TRBJ1-5, with D maybe TRBD1 (5 bases). This CDR3 comprises 16 residues. Trimming stripped 0 bases from V and 6 bases from J, with 15 bases between. CDR1 and CDR2 (germline): LNHNV, YYDKDF (reference sequence).

The chain has TRBV4-3 and TRBJ2-1; the match to TRBD1 covers 7 bases. Germline CDR1 is LGHNA and CDR2 is YSLEER. CDR3 length equals 16 residues. J was trimmed by 1 base and V by 4 bases; bases with no gene match: 7. The DNA for the CDR3 is TGCGCCAGCAGCCCAACGACAGGGCAATCCTACAATGAGCAGTTCTTC. This gives the protein CASSPTTGQSYNEQFF.

Of note for this clone: Different DNA sequences within this sample yield the same CDR3. The chain couples TRBV5-4 to TRBJ2-5, with D uncertain. CDR1 is SGHNT, CDR2 YYREEE, per germline (reference sequence). The CDR3 spans 13 residues. V dropped 0 bases and J dropped 5 bases, with 8 bases sitting between them. CDR3 DNA sequence: TGTGCCAGCAGCTTGGAGGCGCGGGAGACCCAGTACTTC. Encoded protein: CASSLEARETQYF. Full variable domain (outside the CDR3, taken from reference TRBV5-4 and TRBJ2-5): ETGVTQSPTHLIKTRGQQVTLRCSSQSGHNTVSWYQQALGQGPQFIFQYYREEENGRGNFPPRFSGLQFPNYSSELNVNALELDDSALYLCASSLEARETQYFGPGTRLLVL.

This chain connects TRBV19 to TRBJ2-2; D possibly corresponds to TRBD1 (5 bases). Germline V gene data show CDR1 as LNHDA and CDR2 as SQIVND (reference sequence). V dropped 5 bases and J dropped 6 bases, with 22 bases sitting between them. This CDR3 spans 17 amino acids. CDR3 residues: CASSPHSVSKGAGELFF. CDR3 bases: TGTGCCAGTAGTCCCCACTCGGTCTCGAAAGGGGCCGGGGAGCTGTTTTTT.

V usage is TRBV13 and J usage is TRBJ2-3; TRBD1 matches 7 bases. V lost 0 bases, J lost 2 bases, and 8 bases stayed unmatched. Per germline, CDR1 PRHDT and CDR2 FYEKMQ (reference sequence). The length of the CDR3 is 17 residues. The CDR3 DNA is TGTGCCAGCAGCTTAGGAAGACAGGGCGAAGACACAGATACGCAGTATTTT. Translated: CASSLGRQGEDTDTQYF.

The chain joins TRBV6-5 to TRBJ2-1; no definite D call. Trimming shortened V by 5 bases and J by 5 bases, and 4 bases separated the two germline ends. Germline V gene sequence: CDR1 MNHEY, CDR2 SVGAGI. This CDR3 has 11 residues. In DNA, the CDR3 is TGTGCCAGCAGTCGGGACAATGAGCAGTTCTTC. It yields the protein CASSRDNEQFF.

The CDR3 reads CARPSPLAKNIQYF. The CDR3 DNA follows: TGTGCCAGGCCCAGTCCGTTAGCCAAAAACATTCAGTACTTC. This chain joins TRBV28 and TRBJ2-4, with D uncertain. CDR1 and CDR2 (germline): MDHEN, SYDVKM. Trimming took off 9 bases at V and 0 bases at J, with 12 bases between the two ends. CDR3 length: 14 residues.

In DNA form, the CDR3 reads TGTGCCAGCAGTTTCGCGCTCGAGCAGTTCTTC. Protein: CASSFALEQFF. V gene TRBV6-5 combines with J gene TRBJ2-1, with D hard to call. Trimming shortened V by 4 bases and J by 10 bases, and 8 bases separated the two germline ends. From germline, CDR1 is MNHEY and CDR2 SVGAGI. The CDR3 is made up of 11 amino acids.

The chain is built from TRBV7-2 and TRBJ1-5, with D possibly matching TRBD1 (6 bases). CDR1 is SGHTA, CDR2 FQGNSA, per germline. Trimming removed 4 bases at V and 2 bases at J, with 6 bases between. This CDR3 is 13 amino acids long. The CDR3 DNA is TGTGCCAGCAGCTACAGGGGCAATCAGCCCCAGCATTTT. Its translation is CASSYRGNQPQHF.

The chain has TRBV27 and TRBJ1-6; D not resolved. Germline-derived CDR1 and CDR2 are MNHEY and SMNVEV (reference sequence). CDR3 length equals 14 residues. Trimming cost V 3 bases and J 8 bases, with 11 bases left between them. The CDR3 loop reads CASSFGQFDSPLHF. The CDR3 coding sequence is TGTGCCAGCAGTTTTGGGCAGTTCGATTCACCCCTCCACTTT.

The V gene is TRBV9, the J gene TRBJ2-5; D not certain. V was trimmed by 1 base and J by 2 bases, leaving 6 bases between them. In germline, CDR1 is SGDLS, CDR2 YYNGEE. The CDR3 is 13 residues long. The DNA for the CDR3 is TGTGCCAGCAGCGTAACTGTTCAAGAGACCCAGTACTTC. It encodes CASSVTVQETQYF.

This clone showed up just once. The chain is built from TRBV11-1 and TRBJ2-3; tentative D call: TRBD1 (6 bases). Per the germline V gene, CDR1 is SGHAT and CDR2 is FQDESV (reference sequence). Trimming took 5 bases from V and 2 from J, leaving 17 bases between them. This CDR3 comprises 16 residues. The CDR3 DNA is TGTGCCAGCAGCGGGGGCGGGCAGGGACCCACAGATACGCAGTATTTT. Translating it yields CASSGGGQGPTDTQYF.

The chain is built from TRBV7-6 and TRBJ1-1; possible D gene TRBD1, 5 bases. The CDR3 loop spans 15 amino acids. CDR1 and CDR2 from the germline V gene are SGHVS and FNYEAQ. The germline V and J ends were trimmed by 1 base and 1 base, with 10 bases remaining between them. The CDR3 DNA reads TGTGCCAGCAGCTTAGGTGCAGGGCCGAACACTGAAGCTTTCTTT. Protein: CASSLGAGPNTEAFF.

V and J are TRBV27 and TRBJ2-3; perhaps TRBD1 as D (5 bases). Germline V gene data show CDR1 as MNHEY and CDR2 as SMNVEV (reference sequence). CDR3 length: 15 residues. V was cut by 2 bases and J by 6 bases, with 15 bases left in between. The CDR3: CASSLTGPIADTQYF. CDR3 sequence (DNA): TGTGCCAGCAGTTTAACAGGACCAATTGCGGATACGCAGTATTTT.

The chain recombines TRBV11-3 with TRBJ2-7, with 10 bases that match TRBD1. The CDR3 contains 14 residues. With 4 bases clipped from V and 0 bases from J, the junction kept 0 bases outside the gene matches. Germline V CDR1 and CDR2: SGHNT, YENEEA. CDR3 sequence reads: CASSWTGGSYEQYF. The CDR3 DNA is TGTGCCAGCAGCTGGACAGGGGGCTCCTACGAGCAGTACTTC.

CDR3 sequence reads: CASSPGTGTGSRYTF. The DNA for the CDR3 is TGCGCCAGCAGCCCCGGCACCGGGACAGGGAGTAGGTACACCTTC. J is TRBJ1-2 and V is TRBV4-3, with 9 bases lining up with TRBD1. The germline V gene encodes CDR1 LGHNA and CDR2 YSLEER. The ends lost 4 bases at V and 11 bases at J; junction bases unmatched: 14. The CDR3 runs to 15 residues.

The rearrangement uses TRBV7-2 and TRBJ2-7; TRBD2 is a possible D gene (5 bases). Germline V lookup: CDR1 SGHTA, CDR2 FQGNSA. V was cut by 4 bases and J by 6 bases, with 7 bases left in between. The CDR3 covers 11 residues. CDR3 coding DNA: TGTGCCAGCAGCTACGAGGGCGAGCAGTACTTC. Translating gives CASSYEGEQYF.

The chain couples TRBV7-3 to TRBJ2-2; D may be TRBD1 (5 bases). The V end was cut by 4 bases, the J end by 5 bases, with 8 bases between. Germline V gives CDR1 SGHTA, CDR2 FQGTGA. This CDR3 has 13 amino acids. CDR3 region: CASSSAGTGELFF. CDR3 sequence (DNA): TGTGCCAGCAGCTCCGCAGGGACCGGGGAGCTGTTTTTT.